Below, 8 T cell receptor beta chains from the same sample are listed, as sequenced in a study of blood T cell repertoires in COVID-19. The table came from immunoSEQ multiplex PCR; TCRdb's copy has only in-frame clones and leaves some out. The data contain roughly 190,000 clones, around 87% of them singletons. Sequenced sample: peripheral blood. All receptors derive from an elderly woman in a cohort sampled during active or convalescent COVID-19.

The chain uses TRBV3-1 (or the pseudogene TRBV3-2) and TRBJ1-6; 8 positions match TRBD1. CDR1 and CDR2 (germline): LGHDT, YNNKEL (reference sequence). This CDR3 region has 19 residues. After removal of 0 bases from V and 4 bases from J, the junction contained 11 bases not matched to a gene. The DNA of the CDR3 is TGTGCCAGCAGCCAAGATGGGATAGACAGGGGCCCTTATAATTCACCCCTCCACTTT. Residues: CASSQDGIDRGPYNSPLHF.

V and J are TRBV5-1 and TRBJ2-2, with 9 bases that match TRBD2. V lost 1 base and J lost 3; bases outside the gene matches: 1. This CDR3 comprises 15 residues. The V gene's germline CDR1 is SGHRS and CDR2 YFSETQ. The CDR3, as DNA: TGCGCCAGCAGCTTGCCTAGCGGGGACACCGGGGAGCTGTTTTTT. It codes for CASSLPSGDTGELFF.

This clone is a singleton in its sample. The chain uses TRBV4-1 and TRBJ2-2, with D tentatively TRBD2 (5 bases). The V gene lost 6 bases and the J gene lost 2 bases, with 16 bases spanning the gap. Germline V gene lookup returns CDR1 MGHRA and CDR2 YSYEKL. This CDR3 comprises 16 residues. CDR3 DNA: TGCGCCAGCAGTCTCCCGGCGGGTCTAAACACCGGGGAGCTGTTTTTT. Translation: CASSLPAGLNTGELFF.

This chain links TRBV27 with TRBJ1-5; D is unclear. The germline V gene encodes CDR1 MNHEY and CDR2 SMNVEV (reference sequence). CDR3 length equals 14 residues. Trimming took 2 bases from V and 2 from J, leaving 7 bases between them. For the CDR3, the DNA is TGTGCCAGCAGTTTAGAGGGTGGCAATCAGCCCCAGCATTTT. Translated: CASSLEGGNQPQHF.

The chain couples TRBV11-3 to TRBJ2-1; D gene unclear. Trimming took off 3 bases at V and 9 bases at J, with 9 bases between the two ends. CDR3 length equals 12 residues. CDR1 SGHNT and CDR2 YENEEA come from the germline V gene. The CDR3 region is CASSFSGGEQFF. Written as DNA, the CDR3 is TGTGCCAGCAGCTTTAGTGGCGGTGAGCAGTTCTTC.

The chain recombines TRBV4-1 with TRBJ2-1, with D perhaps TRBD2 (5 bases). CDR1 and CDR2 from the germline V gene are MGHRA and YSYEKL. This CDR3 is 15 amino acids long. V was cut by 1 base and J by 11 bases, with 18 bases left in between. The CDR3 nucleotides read TGCGCCAGCAGCCAAGTGGTAGGGTCGGGAATGAAGCAGTTCTTC. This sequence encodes CASSQVVGSGMKQFF.

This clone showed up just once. The CDR3, as DNA: TGTGCCAGCAGGGACAGGGGGCCGACTGGAAACACCATATATTTT. It codes for CASRDRGPTGNTIYF. The rearrangement links TRBV7-9 to TRBJ1-3; 11 bases are a match to TRBD1. From germline, CDR1 is SEHNR and CDR2 FQNEAQ (reference sequence). The CDR3 is 15 residues long. V trimming: 6 bases; J trimming: 2 bases; junction bases outside the gene matches: 3.

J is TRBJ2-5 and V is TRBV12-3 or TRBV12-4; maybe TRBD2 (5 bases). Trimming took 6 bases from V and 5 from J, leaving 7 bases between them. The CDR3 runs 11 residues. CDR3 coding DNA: TGTGCCAGCAGACGAGGGGAGACCCAGTACTTC. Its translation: CASRRGETQYF.